These T cell receptor beta chains were read from a single sample in a study of identifying expanded T cells in peripheral blood. Clones were read by immunoSEQ multiplex PCR, and TCRdb kept only the in-frame ones, dropping some. The sample has about 130,000 clones; about 88% are singletons. The specimen sequenced was blood. The receptors derive from a person aged 18 to 75 in good health. CDR3s include the opening cysteine and the closing phenylalanine or tryptophan.

V,CDR3
TRBV19,CASTPRPGGLYSNQPQHF
TRBV10-3,CAIRGPSYEQYF
TRBV5-1,CASSLRGPRELDSGNTIYF
TRBV5-4,CATTGRLVGETQYF
TRBV4-3,CASSQDTGFDQPQHF
TRBV2,CASSEAEYNSPLHF
TRBV6-5,CASSNQGARSTLHF
TRBV5-1,CASSLGQGKDEQYF
TRBV19,CASSNHRQEQETQYF
TRBV7-8,CASSFTSGRGDEQFF
TRBV7-9,CAGDRDVDGYTF
TRBV7-2,CASRQETPETQYF
TRBV7-2,CASSPRQRETQYF
TRBV5-1,CASSFPGPTFF
TRBV19,CASSTGQNPSNQPQHF
TRBV19,CASSIGGSGLNQPQHF
TRBV30,CAWSVEGNTEAFF
TRBV7-2,CASSLGGEDTQYF
TRBV7-6,CALSGGPTDTQYF
TRBV6-1,CASRKTSIYNEQFF
TRBV19,CASRAGAGDIQAFF
TRBV2,CASSGTRETQYF
TRBV4-1,CASSQDVRRGSYNEQFF
TRBV11-3,CASSRGLADPYEQYF
TRBV7-9,CASTILGDQGTQYF
TRBV5-1,CASRDVMIVDEQFF
TRBV6-1,CASSEGQGNIQYF
TRBV21-1,CASRHVLGAFF
TRBV7-9,CASNFLGGQGRTEAFF
TRBV5-6,CASSLDSGSGLETQYF
TRBV15,CATSRGGAPGELFF
TRBV18,CASSPLWGSYNEQFF
TRBV28,CASSSPGGSDTEAFF
TRBV28,CASSPPGRTDTQYF
TRBV28,CASSSLPGTEAQYF
TRBV9,CASSVVSTGELFF
TRBV11-3,CASSLYGGEKLFF
TRBV25-1,CASSDRHSPLHF
TRBV7-9,CASSLKDTNTIYF
TRBV13,CASSLGGLSTDTQYF
TRBV7-9,CASSQGSTEAFF
TRBV25-1,CASSEPSGPYNEQFF
TRBV30,CAWSAGGGYGYTF
TRBV5-6,CASSFSPSVNYGYTF
TRBV10-3,CAIRGTDEKLFF
TRBV19,CASRVGIAGGTYEQYF
TRBV27,CASSSSKHTRSRNTGELFF
TRBV28,CASSWGTVEGGQYF
TRBV6-6,CASQRWAGRNYGYTF
TRBV7-2,CASSFDRGQGQPQHF
TRBV27,CASSQQGDLDQPQHF
TRBV5-1,CASSFAGTGAGELFF
TRBV30,CAWSPFHSPLHF
TRBV5-6,CASSFPRGETEAFF